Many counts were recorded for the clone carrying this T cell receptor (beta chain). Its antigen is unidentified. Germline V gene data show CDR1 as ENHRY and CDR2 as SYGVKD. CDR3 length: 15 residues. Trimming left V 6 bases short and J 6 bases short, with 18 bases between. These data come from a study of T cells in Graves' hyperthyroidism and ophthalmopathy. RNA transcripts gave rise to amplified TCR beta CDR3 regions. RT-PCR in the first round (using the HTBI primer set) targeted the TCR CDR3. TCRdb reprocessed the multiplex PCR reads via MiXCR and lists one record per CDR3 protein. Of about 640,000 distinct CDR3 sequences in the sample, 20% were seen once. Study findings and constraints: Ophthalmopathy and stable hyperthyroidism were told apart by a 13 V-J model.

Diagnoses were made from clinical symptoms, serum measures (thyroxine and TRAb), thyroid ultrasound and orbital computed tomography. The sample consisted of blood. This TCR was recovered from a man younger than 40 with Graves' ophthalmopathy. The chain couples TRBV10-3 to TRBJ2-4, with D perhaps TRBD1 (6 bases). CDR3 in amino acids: CAISQISGAGNIQYF. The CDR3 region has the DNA TGTGCCATCAGCCAGATCTCAGGGGCGGGAAACATTCAGTACTTC.